This T cell receptor (beta chain) was documented in a study of blood T cell repertoires in COVID-19. Study-level background: Samples came from the United States, Italy and Spain, spanning acute and convalescent COVID-19. PBMCs, B-cell-depleted T cells, or T cells provided the cDNA or gDNA that made up the material.

As handled by the study authors: By means of reference gene primer amplification, nucleated cell counts were estimated. Only in-frame clones appear in the TCRdb table, and some are missing; sequencing was by immunoSEQ multiplex PCR. V and J calls and clone size are copied from that table; D and trimming were computed from the DNA. Of 60,000 to 70,000 clones in the sample, 85% are singletons; the top ten hold less than 3%. V was pared by 5 bases and J by 3 bases, with 10 bases between. The CDR3 has 14 amino acids. Germline values: CDR1 SGHAT, CDR2 FQNNGV. Specimen: peripheral blood. The receptor was isolated from a man older than 75 with acute or convalescent COVID-19. J is TRBJ2-2 and V is TRBV11-2; the D is unclear. Here the CDR3 DNA reads TGTGCCAGCAGCCTAGGAGTGGACACCGGGGAGCTGTTTTTT. Translating it yields CASSLGVDTGELFF.